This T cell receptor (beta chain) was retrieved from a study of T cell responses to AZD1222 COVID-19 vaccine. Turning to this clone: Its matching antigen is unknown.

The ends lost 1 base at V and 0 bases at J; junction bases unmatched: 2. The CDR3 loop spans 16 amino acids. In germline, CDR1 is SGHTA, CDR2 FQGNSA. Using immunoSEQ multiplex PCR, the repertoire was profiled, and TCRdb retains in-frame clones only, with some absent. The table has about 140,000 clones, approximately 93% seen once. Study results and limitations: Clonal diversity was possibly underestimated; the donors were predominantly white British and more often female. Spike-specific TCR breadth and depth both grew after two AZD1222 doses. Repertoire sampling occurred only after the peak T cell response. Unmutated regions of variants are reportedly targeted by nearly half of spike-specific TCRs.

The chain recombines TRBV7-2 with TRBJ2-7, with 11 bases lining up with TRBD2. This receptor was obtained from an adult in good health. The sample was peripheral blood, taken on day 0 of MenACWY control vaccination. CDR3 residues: CASSLGLAGSSYEQYF. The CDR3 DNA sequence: TGTGCCAGCAGCTTAGGACTAGCGGGGAGCTCCTACGAGCAGTACTTC.